This passage covers 3 T cell receptor beta chains from one sample sequenced in a study of T-cell memory formation after mild COVID-19. TCRdb re-called the 5' RACE reads through MiXCR, storing one row per CDR3 protein. Counted here are about 560,000 distinct CDR3 sequences, roughly a fifth occurring once; the ten biggest clones make up about 8.2%. Input material: PBMCs or a T cell subset sorted from them (not recorded which). The origin of the receptors is an adult woman who had mild COVID-19 (a few samples of this study predate the infection). Cell type and time point are not known.

The rearrangement joins TRBV7-6 to TRBJ1-1; 7 bases are a match to TRBD1. CDR1 is SGHVS and CDR2 is FNYEAQ in the germline V gene. The CDR3 has 13 residues. The V and J ends lost 10 bases and 1 base, in that order; junction bases with no gene match: 6. This CDR3 reads CATRQGSNTEAFF. The CDR3 DNA sequence: TGTGCCACTCGACAGGGTTCGAACACTGAAGCTTTCTTT. Complete variable domain (other parts from reference TRBV7-6 and TRBJ1-1): GAGVSQSPRYKVTKRGQDVALRCDPISGHVSLYWYRQALGQGPEFLTYFNYEAQQDKSGLPNDRFSAERPEGSISTLTIQRTEQRDSAMYRCATRQGSNTEAFFGQGTRLTVV.

This sequence joins TRBV11-2 and TRBJ2-1; D gene unclear. This CDR3 contains 15 residues. Germline V gene sequence: CDR1 SGHAT, CDR2 FQNNGV. Trimming removed 1 base at V and 4 bases at J, with 11 bases between. The CDR3 is CASSLVEAPYNEQFF. CDR3 nucleotide sequence: TGTGCCAGCAGCTTAGTAGAGGCCCCGTACAATGAGCAGTTCTTC.

This clonotype was seen ten or more times. This rearrangement joins TRBV11-3 to TRBJ2-7, with D uncertain. The germline CDR1 and CDR2 sequences are SGHNT and YENEEA. CDR3 length: 12 residues. V lost 1 base and J 3 bases, leaving 4 bases between the germline ends. The CDR3 region has the DNA TGTGCCAGCAGCTTAGGGAACTACGAGCAGTACTTC. Translating it yields CASSLGNYEQYF. Full variable domain (remainder filled in from reference TRBV11-3 and TRBJ2-7): EAGVVQSPRYKIIEKKQPVAFWCNPISGHNTLYWYLQNLGQGPELLIRYENEEAVDDSQLPKDRFSAERLKGVDSTLKIQPAELGDSAVYLCASSLGNYEQYFGPGTRLTVT.